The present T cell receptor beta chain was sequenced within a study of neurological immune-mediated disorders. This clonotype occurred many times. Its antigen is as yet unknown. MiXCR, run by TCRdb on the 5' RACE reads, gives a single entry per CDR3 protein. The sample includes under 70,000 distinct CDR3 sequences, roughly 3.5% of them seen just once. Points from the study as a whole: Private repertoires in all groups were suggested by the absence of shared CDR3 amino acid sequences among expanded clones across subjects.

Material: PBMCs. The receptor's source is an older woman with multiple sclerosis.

Here the CDR3 reads CSAILRASSTYNEQFF. CDR3 nucleotides: TGCAGTGCTATACTCCGGGCTAGCAGTACCTACAATGAGCAGTTCTTC. The V call is TRBV20-1, the J call TRBJ2-1; D is perhaps TRBD2 (5 bases). Per germline, CDR1 DFQATT and CDR2 SNEGSKA (reference sequence). The CDR3 extends over 16 amino acids. V lost 4 bases and J lost 2, with 18 bases in between.